The next 15 T cell receptor beta chains were all read from a single sample in a study of blood T cell repertoires in COVID-19. Measured with immunoSEQ multiplex PCR; TCRdb has only the in-frame clones, and not every one. The repertoire includes a few hundred thousand clones, about 83% of them detected once, and 1% to 1.5% sits in the top ten. The sequenced material came from peripheral blood. The receptors were gathered from a woman in her forties or fifties with acute or convalescent COVID-19.

The rearrangement links TRBV5-1 to TRBJ2-4; D possibly corresponds to TRBD2 (5 bases). With 1 base removed from V and 0 bases from J, the gap between germline ends came to 14 bases. The CDR3 loop spans 17 amino acids. Per germline, CDR1 SGHRS and CDR2 YFSETQ. CDR3 protein: CASSLNTGNVAKNIQYF. The CDR3 DNA reads as TGCGCCAGCAGCTTGAATACGGGGAATGTAGCCAAAAACATTCAGTACTTC.

This chain connects TRBV9 to TRBJ2-5; 7 bases fit TRBD2. V trimming: 1 base; J trimming: 1 base; junction bases outside the gene matches: 4. The CDR3 spans 15 residues. CDR1 is SGDLS, CDR2 YYNGEE, per germline. In DNA form, the CDR3 reads TGTGCCAGCAGCGTAAGCGGGACGATCCAAGAGACCCAGTACTTC. It encodes CASSVSGTIQETQYF.

This sequence joins TRBV9 and TRBJ2-7; 7 bases map to TRBD2. The V segment lost 0 bases and the J segment 3 bases; nucleotides outside the gene matches: 3. Germline CDR1 and CDR2: SGDLS and YYNGEE. The CDR3 covers 14 residues. The CDR3, as DNA: TGTGCCAGCAGCGTAGGGCTAGCGGACTACGAGCAGTACTTC. It translates to CASSVGLADYEQYF.

This sequence joins TRBV24-1 and TRBJ1-2; 8 bases fit TRBD1. This CDR3 contains 14 residues. Germline V gives CDR1 KGHDR, CDR2 SFDVKD. The V gene end was trimmed by 3 bases and the J gene end by 10 bases; junction bases not matched to a gene: 9. CDR3: CATSDPSGTGSYTF. DNA of the CDR3: TGTGCCACCAGTGATCCCTCCGGGACAGGCTCCTACACCTTC.

The chain combines TRBV6-5 with TRBJ1-5, with 9 bases matching TRBD1. CDR3 length: 14 amino acids. V gave up 6 bases and J gave up 5 bases; unmatched junction bases: 5. Germline CDR1 MNHEY, CDR2 SVGAGI. The DNA for the CDR3 is TGTGCCAGCAGCATGGACAGGGGCGATCAGCCCCAGCATTTT. Translating gives CASSMDRGDQPQHF.

This rearrangement joins TRBV2 to TRBJ2-3; 7 bases are a match to TRBD2. V was clipped by 11 bases and J by 1 base; unmatched bases: 3. The germline gives CDR1 SNHLY, CDR2 FYNNEI. This CDR3 contains 12 residues. The CDR3 spells CAGSGGTDTQYF. CDR3 coding DNA: TGTGCCGGAAGCGGGGGCACAGATACGCAGTATTTT. The full variable domain, its missing parts supplied by reference TRBV2 and TRBJ2-3, is EPEVTQTPSHQVTQMGQEVILRCVPISNHLYFYWYRQILGQKVEFLVSFYNNEISEKSEIFDDQFSVERPDGSNFTLKIRSTKLEDSAMYFCAGSGGTDTQYFGPGTRLTVL.

This clone was seen only once. The CDR3 bases are TGTGCCAGCAGCCCGGAGACAGGGGGCCACACCGGGGAGCTGTTTTTT. It codes for CASSPETGGHTGELFF. The V gene is TRBV11-3, the J gene TRBJ2-2, with 10 bases aligning to TRBD1. V shed 5 bases, J shed 3 bases, and the junction held 6 bases outside the gene matches. Germline V gene lookup returns CDR1 SGHNT and CDR2 YENEEA. The CDR3 contains 16 residues.

V usage is TRBV5-5 and J usage is TRBJ2-7; D gene ambiguous. Trimming removed 6 bases at V and 6 bases at J, with 13 bases between. Germline CDR1 SGHKS, CDR2 YYEKEE (reference sequence). CDR3 length: 12 amino acids. CDR3 sequence reads: CASIFGPPEQYV. The CDR3 bases are TGTGCCAGCATTTTTGGCCCGCCCGAGCAGTACGTC.

The J gene is TRBJ1-5, the V gene TRBV5-1, with 7 bases lining up with TRBD1. The CDR3 is 16 amino acids. J gave up 3 bases and V 0 bases, and 6 bases lay outside the gene matches. In germline, CDR1 is SGHRS, CDR2 YFSETQ. The CDR3 bases are TGCGCCAGCAGCTTGGGTGGACAGGATAACAATCAGCCCCAGCATTTT. It yields the protein CASSLGGQDNNQPQHF.

The chain is built from TRBV6-5 and TRBJ1-2, with 7 bases aligning to TRBD1. CDR1 MNHEY and CDR2 SVGAGI come from the germline V gene. There are 13 residues in the CDR3. The trim removed 4 bases at V and 6 bases at J, leaving 5 bases unmatched. This CDR3 reads CASSSPDRDGYTF. The CDR3 DNA reads as TGTGCCAGCAGTTCCCCCGACAGGGATGGCTACACCTTC.

This chain links TRBV3-1 (or the pseudogene TRBV3-2) with TRBJ1-3, with 9 bases identical to TRBD1. The CDR3 has 14 residues. V trimming: 5 bases; J trimming: 4 bases; junction bases outside the gene matches: 3. Germline V gives CDR1 LGHDT, CDR2 YNNKEL (reference sequence). The CDR3 here is CASSVTGGGNTIYF. CDR3 in DNA: TGTGCCAGCAGCGTAACAGGGGGCGGAAACACCATATATTTT.

The V gene is TRBV7-8, the J gene TRBJ2-7; D not certain. The CDR3 length is 13 residues. The germline V gene has CDR1 SGHVS and CDR2 FQNEAQ. V was shortened by 1 base and J by 5 bases, with 9 bases between the two germline ends. The DNA of the CDR3 is TGTGCCAGCAGCTTAGACACCCTTCACGAGCAGTACTTC. Residues: CASSLDTLHEQYF.

This clone was counted only a few times. The CDR3 region is CASSPPDRAYGYTF. The CDR3 DNA is TGTGCCAGCTCACCACCGGACAGGGCTTATGGCTACACCTTC. The chain links TRBV18 to TRBJ1-2; 8 positions agree with TRBD1. The V segment lost 0 bases and the J segment 5 bases; nucleotides outside the gene matches: 2. From germline, CDR1 is KGHSH and CDR2 LQKENI. The CDR3 has 14 residues.

CDR3 loop: CASSVQGTDTQYF. DNA of the CDR3: TGTGCCAGCAGTGTCCAGGGCACAGATACGCAGTATTTT. The V call is TRBV2, the J call TRBJ2-3; no clear D. V gave up 4 bases and J gave up 1 base, with 6 bases separating them. CDR3 size: 13 residues. CDR1 and CDR2 from the germline V gene are SNHLY and FYNNEI.

This clone showed up just once. The gene calls are TRBV5-8 and TRBJ1-6, with 7 bases that match TRBD1. Per the germline V gene, CDR1 is SGHTS and CDR2 is YDEGEE. The CDR3 spans 15 residues. V trimming: 2 bases; J trimming: 6 bases; junction bases outside the gene matches: 5. CDR3 in amino acids: CASSLGSGGNSPLHF. In nucleotides, the CDR3 is TGTGCCAGCAGCTTAGGATCAGGGGGTAATTCACCCCTCCACTTT. Full variable domain (outside the CDR3, taken from reference TRBV5-8 and TRBJ1-6): EAGVTQSPTHLIKTRGQQATLRCSPISGHTSVYWYQQALGLGLQFLLWYDEGEERNRGNFPPRFSGRQFPNYSSELNVNALELEDSALYLCASSLGSGGNSPLHFGNGTRLTVT.